These 31 T cell receptor beta chains were all obtained from the same sample, sequenced in a study of control samples from healthy donors and cancer patients. Some clones are missing from TCRdb's copy, which holds only in-frame ones; the method was immunoSEQ multiplex PCR. This sample carries roughly 120,000 clones, approximately 90% of them seen once, and the ten largest clones take less than 3.5%. The material sequenced was blood. Every receptor here comes from a man in his forties in good health.

The chain uses TRBV5-1 and TRBJ1-2, with a weak D call TRBD1 (5 bases). Germline CDR1 reads SGHRS; CDR2 reads YFSETQ. This CDR3 spans 14 amino acids. Trimming stripped 0 bases from V and 5 bases from J, with 11 bases between. CDR3 protein: CASSLDPKGYGYTF. The CDR3 nucleotides are TGCGCCAGCAGCTTGGATCCAAAGGGGTATGGCTACACCTTC.

This clone was seen a few times. CDR3 nucleotides: TGCAGCGCCCGAAGGCTAGCGGGGGGGACCGGGGAGCTGTTTTTT. Protein sequence: CSARRLAGGTGELFF. This chain uses TRBV29-1 with TRBJ2-2; 12 nucleotides line up with TRBD2. The CDR3 has 15 residues. V shed 7 bases and J 5 bases; nucleotides not matched to a gene: 8. Germline lookup yields CDR1 SQVTM and CDR2 ANQGSEA.

The chain recombines TRBV11-3 with TRBJ2-2, with a tentative D call TRBD1 (6 bases). This CDR3 has 16 residues. Germline CDR1 reads SGHNT; CDR2 reads YENEEA. V gave up 5 bases and J gave up 1 base, with 14 bases separating them. The CDR3 here is CASSAALTGNTGELFF. The CDR3 DNA follows: TGTGCCAGCAGCGCGGCCCTGACAGGGAACACCGGGGAGCTGTTTTTT.

This chain uses TRBV10-3 with TRBJ2-7; D is undetermined. Trimming pared 0 bases from V and 3 bases from J, leaving 12 bases between. The CDR3 has 15 residues. The germline CDR1 and CDR2 sequences are ENHRY and SYGVKD. CDR3 protein: CAISESSVNNYEQYF. CDR3 nucleotides: TGTGCCATCAGTGAGTCGAGCGTTAACAACTACGAGCAGTACTTC.

The chain joins TRBV9 to TRBJ2-3, with D tentatively TRBD1 (6 bases). The germline gives CDR1 SGDLS, CDR2 YYNGEE. V lost 0 bases and J lost 5, with 10 bases in between. The CDR3 has 14 amino acids. CDR3 protein: CASSVEAGVDTQYF. DNA of the CDR3: TGTGCCAGCAGCGTAGAGGCAGGGGTAGATACGCAGTATTTT.

This clone was observed a single time. The chain recombines TRBV30 with TRBJ1-2; D is unresolved. The CDR3 contains 12 residues. Germline V gives CDR1 GTSNPN, CDR2 SVGIG (reference sequence). The germline V and J ends were trimmed by 8 bases and 2 bases, with 12 bases remaining between them. The CDR3 loop is CALNIGNYGYTF. As DNA, the CDR3 is TGTGCCCTTAATATCGGCAACTATGGCTACACCTTC.

The gene calls are TRBV27 and TRBJ1-2; D call uncertain. The length of the CDR3 is 14 residues. Trimming took off 2 bases at V and 0 bases at J, with 7 bases between the two ends. CDR1 and CDR2 (germline): MNHEY, SMNVEV (reference sequence). The DNA of the CDR3 is TGTGCCAGCAGTTTAACCGCTGCTAACTATGGCTACACCTTC. It is translated as CASSLTAANYGYTF.

This clone was observed a handful of times. The chain links TRBV11-2 to TRBJ1-2; D is unresolved. This CDR3 is built from 14 residues. V lost 2 bases and J lost 4, with 11 bases in between. The germline CDR1 and CDR2 sequences are SGHAT and FQNNGV. Here the CDR3 DNA reads TGTGCCAGCAGCTTAAAGTCAGGTGGCTATGGCTACACCTTC. Protein product: CASSLKSGGYGYTF. The full variable domain, in which reference TRBV11-2 and TRBJ1-2 provide the parts outside the CDR3, is EAGVAQSPRYKIIEKRQSVAFWCNPISGHATLYWYQQILGQGPKLLIQFQNNGVVDDSQLPKDRFSAERLKGVDSTLKIQPAKLEDSAVYLCASSLKSGGYGYTFGSGTRLTVV.

CDR3 DNA: TGTGCCAGCAGGCCCCTCAGGGACACCGGGGAGCTGTTTTTT. Translating it yields CASRPLRDTGELFF. J is TRBJ2-2 and V is TRBV6-5; weak D call: TRBD1 (5 bases). V lost 6 bases, J lost 3 bases, and 11 bases lay in between. Germline V gene sequence: CDR1 MNHEY, CDR2 SVGAGI. CDR3 length equals 14 residues.

The chain combines TRBV12-5 with TRBJ1-5; TRBD1 aligns across 7 bases. Trimming at V came to 3 bases and at J to 0 bases, leaving 5 bases not matched to a gene. The germline V gene has CDR1 LGHNT and CDR2 FRNRAP. This CDR3 region has 16 residues. The CDR3 DNA follows: TGTGCTAGTGGTTTCCGGACAGGCTATAGCAATCAGCCCCAGCATTTT. This translates into CASGFRTGYSNQPQHF.

The rearrangement joins TRBV5-8 to TRBJ2-2; TRBD1 matches 11 bases. The germline gives CDR1 SGHTS, CDR2 YDEGEE. This CDR3 region has 15 residues. The V segment lost 2 bases and the J segment 6 bases; nucleotides outside the gene matches: 3. The CDR3 loop reads CASSFGTGGAGELFF. In nucleotides, the CDR3 is TGTGCCAGCAGCTTTGGGACAGGGGGTGCCGGGGAGCTGTTTTTT.

This clone was seen once. V is TRBV12-3 or TRBV12-4 and J is TRBJ1-5, with D hard to call. Trimming shortened V by 6 bases and J by 4 bases, and 10 bases separated the two germline ends. This CDR3 has 13 amino acids. The CDR3 reads CASSSTLNQPQHF. DNA for the CDR3: TGTGCCAGCAGCTCGACATTAAATCAGCCCCAGCATTTT.

The chain links TRBV11-2 to TRBJ2-5, with 12 bases that match TRBD1. After removal of 4 bases from V and 5 bases from J, the junction contained 5 bases not matched to a gene. CDR1 and CDR2 (germline): SGHAT, FQNNGV. CDR3 length: 15 amino acids. The CDR3 DNA sequence: TGTGCCAGCAGCTCCGGGACAGGGGGCGTCGAGACCCAGTACTTC. This gives the protein CASSSGTGGVETQYF.

CDR3 loop: CASSYLGPGQGTGEQYF. For the CDR3, the DNA is TGTGCCAGCAGCTATCTTGGTCCGGGACAGGGAACAGGGGAGCAGTACTTC. This chain links TRBV7-2 with TRBJ2-7; 9 bases are a match to TRBD1. The CDR3 runs 17 residues. The V and J ends lost 4 bases and 7 bases, in that order; junction bases with no gene match: 17. Germline assignment: CDR1 SGHTA and CDR2 FQGNSA.

The chain carries TRBV9 and TRBJ1-3; D uncertain. The CDR3 is 13 residues long. V lost 7 bases to trimming and J lost 8 bases, with 16 bases between them. Germline CDR1 reads SGDLS; CDR2 reads YYNGEE. The CDR3 bases are TGTGCCAGCGGCTCAACTGGACCCTACACCATATATTTT. Translated: CASGSTGPYTIYF. The variable domain in full, completed from reference TRBV9 and TRBJ1-3, reads DSGVTQTPKHLITATGQRVTLRCSPRSGDLSVYWYQQSLDQGLQFLIQYYNGEERAKGNILERFSAQQFPDLHSELNLSSLELGDSALYFCASGSTGPYTIYFGEGSWLTVV.

This rearrangement joins TRBV4-3 to TRBJ1-1, with a weak D call TRBD1 (5 bases). The CDR3 is made up of 15 amino acids. V was trimmed by 0 bases and J by 4 bases, leaving 12 bases between them. Germline V lookup: CDR1 LGHNA, CDR2 YSLEER. In nucleotides, the CDR3 is TGCGCCAGCAGCCAAGATCCGCAGGGTACCACTGAAGCTTTCTTT. Its protein product is CASSQDPQGTTEAFF.

The V call is TRBV5-4, the J call TRBJ1-3; D might be TRBD1 (6 bases). The V and J ends lost 5 bases and 3 bases respectively, with 18 bases between them. The CDR3 is made up of 16 amino acids. Germline loops: CDR1 SGHNT, CDR2 YYREEE (reference sequence). The CDR3 spells CASSSLDRGGGNTIYF. CDR3 coding DNA: TGTGCCAGCAGTTCCTTGGACAGAGGAGGTGGAAACACCATATATTTT.

V and J are TRBV7-2 and TRBJ1-1; D is perhaps TRBD1 (5 bases). V lost 4 bases and J 0 bases, leaving 12 bases between the germline ends. Germline assignment: CDR1 SGHTA and CDR2 FQGNSA. CDR3 length equals 15 residues. CDR3 nucleotide sequence: TGTGCCAGCAGCTCGGGAGGGACCATGAACACTGAAGCTTTCTTT. It encodes CASSSGGTMNTEAFF.

This chain links TRBV30 with TRBJ1-1, with TRBD1 as a possible D gene (5 bases). Looked up from germline, CDR1 is GTSNPN and CDR2 is SVGIG (reference sequence). V lost 3 bases and J lost 4, with 9 bases in between. The CDR3 has 12 residues. Written as DNA, the CDR3 is TGTGCCTGGAGGGCAGGGTTCACTGAAGCTTTCTTT. Translation gives CAWRAGFTEAFF.

The rearrangement uses TRBV7-3 and TRBJ2-2; 8 nucleotides align to TRBD2. The CDR3 contains 15 residues. Germline trimming cut 5 bases from V and 1 base from J; bases unmatched to any gene: 3. CDR1 and CDR2 (germline): SGHTA, FQGTGA. CDR3 amino acids: CASSPGTRNTGELFF. The DNA for the CDR3 is TGTGCCAGCAGCCCAGGGACTAGGAACACCGGGGAGCTGTTTTTT.

The gene calls are TRBV6-6 and TRBJ1-4; 7 bases are a match to TRBD1. Trimming removed 0 bases from V and 7 bases from J; junction bases left unmatched: 8. This CDR3 contains 16 residues. The V gene's germline CDR1 is MNHNY and CDR2 SVGAGI (reference sequence). The CDR3 DNA reads TGTGCCAGCAGTTACTCGTCCGGGACAGTACGTGAAAAACTGTTTTTT. It yields the protein CASSYSSGTVREKLFF.

The chain is built from TRBV9 and TRBJ1-6; the D gene is possibly TRBD1 (5 bases). V lost 4 bases, J lost 6 bases, and 17 bases lay in between. The CDR3 is 16 residues long. Germline lookup yields CDR1 SGDLS and CDR2 YYNGEE. The chain's CDR3 is CASSTRDGGFNSPLHF. CDR3 nucleotide sequence: TGTGCCAGCAGCACCCGGGACGGGGGATTTAATTCACCCCTCCACTTT.

This chain joins TRBV12-3 or TRBV12-4 and TRBJ1-4; no firm D call. CDR3 size: 13 residues. V lost 6 bases, J lost 6 bases, and 11 bases lay in between. This CDR3 reads CASSRQRDEKLFF. The CDR3 region has the DNA TGTGCCAGCAGCCGTCAAAGGGATGAAAAACTGTTTTTT.

This chain connects TRBV6-6 to TRBJ2-7; a possible D gene is TRBD2 (5 bases). CDR3 size: 12 residues. In germline, CDR1 is MNHNY, CDR2 SVGAGI (reference sequence). Trimming stripped 0 bases from V and 7 bases from J, with 7 bases between. CDR3 DNA: TGTGCCAGCAGTTACTCGAGGGATGAGCAGTACTTC. This codes for CASSYSRDEQYF.

The V call is TRBV11-3, the J call TRBJ2-1, with D perhaps given as TRBD1 or TRBD2 (6 bases each). The CDR3 runs to 15 residues. Germline V gene data show CDR1 as SGHNT and CDR2 as YENEEA. Trimming stripped 1 base from V and 6 bases from J, with 13 bases between. CDR3 region: CASSLAGATINEQFF. The CDR3 DNA is TGTGCCAGCAGCTTAGCGGGGGCGACGATCAATGAGCAGTTCTTC.

This chain uses TRBV30 with TRBJ1-4, with 10 bases lining up with TRBD1. Germline assignment: CDR1 GTSNPN and CDR2 SVGIG (reference sequence). This CDR3 has 13 residues. CDR3 in DNA: TGTGCTGGGACAGGGGCGACTAATGAAAAACTGTTTTTT. It codes for CAGTGATNEKLFF.

This clone was seen only once. V usage is TRBV7-9 and J usage is TRBJ1-2, with 10 bases that match TRBD1. V trimming: 5 bases; J trimming: 7 bases; junction bases outside the gene matches: 7. The length of the CDR3 is 14 residues. CDR1 is SEHNR, CDR2 FQNEAQ, per germline (reference sequence). In DNA form, the CDR3 reads TGTGCCAGCAGCAGAGAGACAGGGGGCTTTGGCTACACCTTC. Translating gives CASSRETGGFGYTF.

This chain links TRBV30 with TRBJ2-1; 8 nucleotides match TRBD2. This CDR3 has 16 residues. The germline CDR1 and CDR2 sequences are GTSNPN and SVGIG (reference sequence). With V trimmed by 4 bases and J by 0 bases, 8 bases remained unmatched. CDR3 nucleotides: TGTGCCTGGATTAAACGGGGGGGGAGCTCCTACAATGAGCAGTTCTTC. This codes for CAWIKRGGSSYNEQFF. The complete variable domain, with remaining parts taken from reference TRBV30 and TRBJ2-1, reads SQTIHQWPATLVQPVGSPLSLECTVEGTSNPNLYWYRQAAGRGLQLLFYSVGIGQISSEVPQNLSASRPQDRQFILSSKKLLLSDSGFYLCAWIKRGGSSYNEQFFGPGTRLTVL.

This rearrangement joins TRBV2 to TRBJ1-3, with a weak D call TRBD1 (6 bases). Germline assignment: CDR1 SNHLY and CDR2 FYNNEI. This CDR3 contains 16 residues. Trimming took 6 bases from V and 0 from J, leaving 15 bases between them. The CDR3 DNA reads as TGTGCCAGCAGAGGGGACATTTTGTTCTCTGGAAACACCATATATTTT. Protein product: CASRGDILFSGNTIYF.

The chain links TRBV20-1 to TRBJ2-3; D is ambiguous. V was trimmed by 3 bases and J by 4 bases, leaving 8 bases between them. The germline gives CDR1 DFQATT, CDR2 SNEGSKA (reference sequence). The CDR3 loop spans 12 amino acids. The CDR3 sequence is CSASVPSDTQYF. CDR3 coding DNA: TGCAGTGCTAGTGTCCCATCAGATACGCAGTATTTT.

The chain couples TRBV7-8 to TRBJ2-2; 7 nucleotides agree with TRBD1. The CDR3 is 15 residues long. The germline gives CDR1 SGHVS, CDR2 FQNEAQ. V dropped 5 bases and J dropped 2; count of bases not matched to a gene: 5. The CDR3 nucleotides are TGTGCCAGCAGCCGAGGGACAGCAAACACCGGGGAGCTGTTTTTT. Its protein product is CASSRGTANTGELFF.